Given below is one TCR beta chain in context. The sample comes from a study of OX40 agonist ivuxolimab in advanced cancers. Overall study context: Patients were given ivuxolimab, an antibody that agonizes OX40 (CD134).

The CDR3 totals 15 residues. Germline-derived CDR1 and CDR2 are MNHEY and SMNVEV (reference sequence). The V gene lost 6 bases and the J gene lost 8 bases, with 22 bases spanning the gap. Measured with immunoSEQ multiplex PCR; TCRdb has only the in-frame clones, and not every one. The sample consists of some 42,000 clones, 65% to 85% of them appearing once. The origin of this receptor is an adult with an advanced solid tumor such as melanoma, head and neck, liver or kidney cancer. Material: CD4+ or CD8+ T cells sorted from blood, obtained in a trial of the OX40 agonist ivuxolimab. The chain combines TRBV27 with TRBJ1-2, with no clear D. The CDR3 sequence: CASRPRGTDSMGYTF. CDR3 bases: TGTGCCAGCAGGCCCCGTGGCACGGATTCCATGGGCTACACCTTC.